This T cell receptor beta chain is from a study of T cell changes during pregnancy in multiple sclerosis. The V gene's germline CDR1 is SGHVS and CDR2 FNYEAQ. The trim removed 4 bases at V and 6 bases at J, leaving 3 bases unmatched. The CDR3 consists of 12 residues. TCRdb's copy holds only in-frame clones and misses some; the assay was immunoSEQ multiplex PCR. Among 95,000 to 100,000 clones, approximately 91% were seen once, and the ten largest hold 3.1%. This TCR derives from a female donor with multiple sclerosis, enrolled in a pregnancy study. The sample in question was peripheral blood, obtained in the second trimester of pregnancy. V and J are TRBV7-6 and TRBJ2-7, with 7 bases that match TRBD2. The CDR3 is CASSSGGSEQYF. The CDR3 DNA reads TGTGCCAGCAGCTCCGGGGGGAGCGAGCAGTACTTC.